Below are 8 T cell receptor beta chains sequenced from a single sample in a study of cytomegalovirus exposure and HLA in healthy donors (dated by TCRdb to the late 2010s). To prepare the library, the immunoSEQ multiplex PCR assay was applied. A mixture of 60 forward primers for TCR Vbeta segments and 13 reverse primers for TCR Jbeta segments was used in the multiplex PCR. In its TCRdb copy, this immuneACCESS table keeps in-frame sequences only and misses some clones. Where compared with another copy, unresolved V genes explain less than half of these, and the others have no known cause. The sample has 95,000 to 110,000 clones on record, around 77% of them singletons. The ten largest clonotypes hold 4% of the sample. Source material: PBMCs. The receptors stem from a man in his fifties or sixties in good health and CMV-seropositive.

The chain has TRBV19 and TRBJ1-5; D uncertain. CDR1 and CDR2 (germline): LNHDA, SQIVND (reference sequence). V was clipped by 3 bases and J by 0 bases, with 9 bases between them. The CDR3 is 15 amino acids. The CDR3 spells CASSIGLYSNQPQHF. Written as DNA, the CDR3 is TGTGCCAGTAGTATTGGACTATATAGCAATCAGCCCCAGCATTTT.

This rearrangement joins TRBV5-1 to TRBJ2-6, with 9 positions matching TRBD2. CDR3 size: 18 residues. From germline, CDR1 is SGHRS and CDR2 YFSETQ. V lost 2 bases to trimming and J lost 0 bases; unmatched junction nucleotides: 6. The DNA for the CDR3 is TGCGCCAGCAGCTTCAGGACTAGCGTCAGCTCTGGGGCCAACGTCCTGACTTTC. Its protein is CASSFRTSVSSGANVLTF. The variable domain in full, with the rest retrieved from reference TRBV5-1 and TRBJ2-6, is KAGVTQTPRYLIKTRGQQVTLSCSPISGHRSVSWYQQTPGQGLQFLFEYFSETQRNKGNFPGRFSGRQFSNSRSEMNVSTLELGDSALYLCASSFRTSVSSGANVLTFGAGSRLTVL.

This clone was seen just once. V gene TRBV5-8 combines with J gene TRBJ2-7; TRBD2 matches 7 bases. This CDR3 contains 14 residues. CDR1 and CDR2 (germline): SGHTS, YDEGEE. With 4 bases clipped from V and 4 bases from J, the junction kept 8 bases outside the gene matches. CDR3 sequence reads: CASSGRGGIYEQYF. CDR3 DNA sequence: TGTGCCAGCAGCGGCCGGGGAGGGATTTACGAGCAGTACTTC.

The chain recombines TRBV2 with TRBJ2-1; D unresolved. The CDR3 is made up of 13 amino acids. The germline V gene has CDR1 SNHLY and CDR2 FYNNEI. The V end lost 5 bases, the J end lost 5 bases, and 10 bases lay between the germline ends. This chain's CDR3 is CASSLGPDNEQFF. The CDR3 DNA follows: TGTGCCAGCAGTCTGGGCCCAGACAATGAGCAGTTCTTC.

CDR3 protein: CASSPASGSINEQFF. CDR3 DNA: TGTGCCAGCAGTCCAGCTAGCGGGAGTATCAATGAGCAGTTCTTC. The chain has TRBV6-5 and TRBJ2-1, with 10 nucleotides matching TRBD2. The CDR3 length is 15 residues. Losses at the gene ends were 5 bases for V and 6 bases for J; bases not matched to a gene: 7. Germline loops: CDR1 MNHEY, CDR2 SVGAGI.

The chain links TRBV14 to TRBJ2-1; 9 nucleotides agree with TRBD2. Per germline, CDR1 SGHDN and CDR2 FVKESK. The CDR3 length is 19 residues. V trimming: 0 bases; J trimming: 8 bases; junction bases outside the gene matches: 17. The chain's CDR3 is CASSQEWGISGSRFYEQFF. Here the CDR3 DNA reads TGTGCCAGCAGCCAAGAGTGGGGGATTAGCGGGAGCCGATTCTATGAGCAGTTCTTC.

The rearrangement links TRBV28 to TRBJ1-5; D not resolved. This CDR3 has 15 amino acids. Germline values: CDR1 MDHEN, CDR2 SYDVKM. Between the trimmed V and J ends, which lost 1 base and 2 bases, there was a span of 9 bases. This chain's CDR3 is CASSLYTAGNQPQHF. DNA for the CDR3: TGTGCCAGCAGTTTATACACAGCGGGCAATCAGCCCCAGCATTTT.

The CDR3 sequence: CASSPRRANEKLFF. In DNA, the CDR3 is TGTGCCAGCTCACCACGCAGGGCCAATGAAAAACTGTTTTTT. The chain is built from TRBV18 and TRBJ1-4; D possibly corresponds to TRBD1 (5 bases). The germline V gene has CDR1 KGHSH and CDR2 LQKENI. The CDR3 is 14 residues long. Trimming pared 1 base from V and 5 bases from J, leaving 8 bases between. Filled out from reference TRBV18 and TRBJ1-4, the complete variable domain reads NAGVMQNPRHLVRRRGQEARLRCSPMKGHSHVYWYRQLPEEGLKFMVYLQKENIIDESGMPKERFSAEFPKEGPSILRIQQVVRGDSAAYFCASSPRRANEKLFFGSGTQLSVL.